This is a list of T cell receptor beta chains from one sample in a study of shared clonotypes between healthy human individuals. This table comes from immunoSEQ multiplex PCR, and its TCRdb copy is limited to in-frame clones, with some not included. The sample gives about 2 million clones, just under 95% of which show up once; 0.9% to 1.5% is in the top ten. What was sequenced was naive CD8+ T cells sorted from blood. Every receptor here comes from a man younger than 35 in good health. Both conserved end residues are part of each CDR3. A D gene is named only where the DNA matches it firmly.

CDR3 DNA	CDR3 protein	V gene	J gene	D gene
TGTGCCAGCAGCTTCGGGGCCCTAGGAGGCACAGATACGCAGTATTTT	CASSFGALGGTDTQYF	TRBV5-6	TRBJ2-3	-
TGTGCCAGCAGTGATGGCCCAGGGCTAACCTACGAGCAGTACTTC	CASSDGPGLTYEQYF	TRBV2	TRBJ2-7	-
TGTGCCAGCAGCCAAAGGGACACCCCAATGGGAGATACGCAGTATTTT	CASSQRDTPMGDTQYF	TRBV4-2	TRBJ2-3	-
TGTGCTAGCAGCTTAGGTTTCGGGGCTGGCAACGAGCAGTACTTC	CASSLGFGAGNEQYF	TRBV7-7	TRBJ2-7	-
TGCGCCAGCAGCTTGGAATCCCCACTTACTGAAGCTTTCTTT	CASSLESPLTEAFF	TRBV5-1	TRBJ1-1	-
TGTGCCAGCAGTTTGGGCCCGCCTAACAATGAGCAGTTCTTC	CASSLGPPNNEQFF	TRBV28	TRBJ2-1	-
TGTGCCAGCAGCTCAAACCGGGACAGGTCCTCCACAGATACGCAGTATTTT	CASSSNRDRSSTDTQYF	TRBV7-2	TRBJ2-3	TRBD1
TGTGCCAGCAGGAATAGACAGGGGGCTACTAATGAAAAACTGTTTTTT	CASRNRQGATNEKLFF	TRBV6-6	TRBJ1-4	TRBD1
TGTGCCAGCAGTGCCCAACGAGTCTCAGGAACCTACGAGCAGTACTTC	CASSAQRVSGTYEQYF	TRBV27	TRBJ2-7	-
TGTGCCAGCAGCTTGTTGGGGGATGAGCAGTTCTTC	CASSLLGDEQFF	TRBV7-9	TRBJ2-1	-
TGTGCCAGCAGCTTAGCAAGGAGGTCAGGCCTCGATGGCTACACCTTC	CASSLARRSGLDGYTF	TRBV7-9	TRBJ1-2	-
TGTGCCAGCAGCTTAATAGCAGGGAATGAGCAGTTCTTC	CASSLIAGNEQFF	TRBV7-6	TRBJ2-1	-
TGCGCCAGCAGCCTAGCGGGAGAAACGGTCTACGAGCAGTACTTC	CASSLAGETVYEQYF	TRBV4-1	TRBJ2-7	TRBD2
TGCAAACTCGTAGGGCAGGGAGGGAATGAGCAGTTCTTC	CKLVGQGGNEQFF	TRBV29-1	TRBJ2-1	TRBD2